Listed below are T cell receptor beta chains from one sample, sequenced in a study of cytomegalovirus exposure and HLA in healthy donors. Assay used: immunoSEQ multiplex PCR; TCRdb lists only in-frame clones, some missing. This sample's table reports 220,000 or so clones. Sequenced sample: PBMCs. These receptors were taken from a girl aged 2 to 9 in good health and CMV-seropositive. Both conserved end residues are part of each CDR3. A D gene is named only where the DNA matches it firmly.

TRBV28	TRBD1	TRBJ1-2	CASSLGGQYGYTF	TGTGCCAGCAGTTTAGGGGGACAGTATGGCTACACCTTC
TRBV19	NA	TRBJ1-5	CASSTQGNSNQPQHF	TGTGCCAGTAGTACACAGGGTAATAGCAATCAGCCCCAGCATTTT
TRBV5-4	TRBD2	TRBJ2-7	CASSPTPGLAGLEQYF	TGTGCCAGCAGCCCAACCCCGGGACTAGCGGGTCTCGAGCAGTACTTC
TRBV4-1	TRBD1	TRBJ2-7	CASSQPGQGSYEQYF	TGCGCCAGCAGCCAACCCGGACAGGGTTCCTACGAGCAGTACTTC
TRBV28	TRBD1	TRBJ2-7	CASSLGRGYSYEQYF	TGTGCCAGCAGTTTGGGCAGGGGGTACTCCTACGAGCAGTACTTC
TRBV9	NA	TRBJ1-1	CASSAETVNTEAFF	TGTGCCAGCAGCGCGGAGACAGTGAACACTGAAGCTTTCTTT
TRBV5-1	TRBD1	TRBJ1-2	CASSPPGQGYYTF	TGCGCCAGCAGCCCACCGGGACAGGGGTACTACACCTTC
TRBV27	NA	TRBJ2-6	CASSLSAGSGANVLTF	TGTGCCAGCAGTTTATCGGCGGGCTCTGGGGCCAACGTCCTGACTTTC
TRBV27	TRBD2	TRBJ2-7	CASSFPSGTEYF	TGTGCCAGCAGTTTCCCTAGCGGGACGGAGTACTTC
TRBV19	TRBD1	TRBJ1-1	CASSIVKGGEAFF	TGTGCCAGTAGTATAGTTAAAGGGGGCGAAGCTTTCTTT
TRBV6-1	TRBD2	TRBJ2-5	CASSEIVRLAGVETQYF	TGTGCCAGCAGTGAAATTGTGAGACTAGCGGGAGTGGAGACCCAGTACTTC
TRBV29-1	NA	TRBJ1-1	CSAIMGAAGEAFF	TGCAGCGCCATAATGGGGGCGGCGGGTGAAGCTTTCTTT
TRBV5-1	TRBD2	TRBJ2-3	CASSLTSGGRDAQYF	TGCGCCAGCAGCTTAACTAGCGGTGGGCGGGATGCGCAGTATTTT
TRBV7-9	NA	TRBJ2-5	CASSLGGKSETQYF	TGTGCCAGCAGCTTAGGAGGGAAGAGTGAGACCCAGTACTTC
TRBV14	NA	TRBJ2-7	CASSQDLAPVYEQYF	TGTGCCAGCAGCCAAGATCTAGCCCCAGTTTACGAGCAGTACTTC
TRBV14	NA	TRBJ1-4	CASSQGRREKLFF	TGTGCCAGCAGCCAAGGACGGAGGGAAAAACTGTTTTTT
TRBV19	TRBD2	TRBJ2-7	CASSIEGGGLAYEQYF	TGTGCCAGTAGTATCGAAGGCGGGGGACTCGCCTACGAGCAGTACTTC
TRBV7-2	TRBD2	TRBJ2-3	CASSSLAGGLADTQYF	TGTGCCAGCAGCTCGCTAGCGGGAGGGTTAGCAGATACGCAGTATTTT
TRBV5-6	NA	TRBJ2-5	CASSLSSQETQYF	TGTGCCAGCAGCTTGTCTAGCCAAGAGACCCAGTACTTC
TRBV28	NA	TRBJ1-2	CASSSPDSDYGYTF	TGTGCCAGCAGTTCCCCCGACAGTGACTATGGCTACACCTTC
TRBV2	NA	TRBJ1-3	CASRGTSTGNTIYF	TGTGCCAGCAGGGGGACTTCTACTGGAAACACCATATATTTT
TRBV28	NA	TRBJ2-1	CASSTGPAEQFF	TGTGCCAGCAGCACAGGGCCGGCGGAGCAGTTCTTC
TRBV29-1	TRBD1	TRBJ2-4	CSAGTAGAKNIQYF	TGCAGCGCCGGGACAGCCGGGGCCAAAAACATTCAGTACTTC
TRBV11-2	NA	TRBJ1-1	CASSLEFGGSSEAFF	TGTGCCAGCAGCTTAGAGTTCGGGGGGTCCTCTGAAGCTTTCTTT
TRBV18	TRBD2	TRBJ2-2	CASSPLSRTSGSSSGELFF	TGTGCCAGCTCACCACTATCTAGGACTAGCGGGAGTTCATCCGGGGAGCTGTTTTTT
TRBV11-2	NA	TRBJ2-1	CASSSGPELTPSYNEQFF	TGTGCCAGCAGCTCAGGGCCGGAACTTACGCCTTCCTACAATGAGCAGTTCTTC
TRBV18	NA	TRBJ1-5	CASSPGGQPQHF	TGTGCCAGCTCACCCGGGGGTCAGCCCCAGCATTTT
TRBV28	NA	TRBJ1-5	CASSPPRGSNQPQHF	TGTGCCAGCAGCCCTCCCAGGGGCAGCAATCAGCCCCAGCATTTT